A single sample is the source of the 11 T cell receptor beta chains below, sequenced in a study of cytotoxic CD8 clonotypes in ibrutinib-treated CLL. Using immunoSEQ multiplex PCR, the repertoire was profiled, and TCRdb retains in-frame clones only, with some absent. The table records around 97,000 clones, approximately 82% of them present only once. Sequences were derived from PBMCs, sampled after 12 months of ibrutinib treatment. These TCRs come from a human donor with chronic lymphocytic leukemia.

The chain has TRBV15 and TRBJ2-5; unclear D gene. CDR1 and CDR2 from the germline V gene are LNHNV and YYDKDF (reference sequence). The CDR3 runs 15 residues. Trimming left V 1 base short and J 5 bases short, with 14 bases between. In DNA, the CDR3 is TGTGCCACCAGCAGAGCGCATCGTCCGCGGGAGACCCAGTACTTC. Its translation is CATSRAHRPRETQYF.

This rearrangement joins TRBV7-9 to TRBJ2-4; weak D call: TRBD2 (6 bases). Germline CDR1 SEHNR, CDR2 FQNEAQ (reference sequence). This CDR3 is 15 amino acids long. Trimming shortened V by 5 bases and J by 4 bases, and 15 bases separated the two germline ends. The CDR3 DNA is TGTGCCAGCAGCCAAGTGACCCGGGGGAAAAACATTCAGTACTTC. This sequence encodes CASSQVTRGKNIQYF.

CDR3 sequence reads: CASSLWGNRADTQYF. CDR3 sequence (DNA): TGCGCCAGCAGCTTGTGGGGGAACAGGGCGGATACGCAGTATTTT. The chain carries TRBV5-1 and TRBJ2-3; tentative D call: TRBD1 (6 bases). The CDR3 loop spans 15 amino acids. CDR1 is SGHRS and CDR2 is YFSETQ in the germline V gene. Trimming left V 1 base short and J 6 bases short, with 15 bases between.

This clone was seen a handful of times. The chain uses TRBV6-5 and TRBJ1-6; D uncertain. V was clipped by 3 bases and J by 9 bases, with 15 bases between them. Germline loops: CDR1 MNHEY, CDR2 SVGAGI. The length of the CDR3 is 15 residues. The CDR3 reads CASSYEKGVGSPLHF. DNA for the CDR3: TGTGCCAGCAGTTATGAAAAGGGCGTGGGTTCACCCCTCCACTTT.

V and J are TRBV6-1 and TRBJ2-7; D is uncertain. With 4 bases removed from V and 4 bases from J, the gap between germline ends came to 11 bases. The germline CDR1 and CDR2 sequences are MNHNS and SASEGT. CDR3 length equals 13 residues. CDR3 region: CASSARQDYEQYF. CDR3 coding DNA: TGTGCCAGCAGTGCAAGGCAAGATTACGAGCAGTACTTC.

This sequence joins TRBV19 and TRBJ2-7, with 7 bases matching TRBD1. The CDR3 runs 14 residues. Germline V lookup: CDR1 LNHDA, CDR2 SQIVND (reference sequence). Trimming removed 6 bases from V and 3 bases from J; junction bases left unmatched: 8. The CDR3 DNA follows: TGTGCCAGTAGGTCGGGACAGCCGTTCTACGAGCAGTACTTC. This sequence encodes CASRSGQPFYEQYF.

The chain is built from TRBV15 and TRBJ2-3; TRBD1 is a possible D gene (6 bases). Germline values: CDR1 LNHNV, CDR2 YYDKDF (reference sequence). Trimming cost V 0 bases and J 0 bases, with 13 bases left between them. The CDR3 contains 17 residues. The CDR3 loop is CATSREGDTSSTDTQYF. Here the CDR3 DNA reads TGTGCCACCAGCAGAGAGGGGGACACTTCTAGCACAGATACGCAGTATTTT.

This chain joins TRBV30 and TRBJ2-2; TRBD2 is a possible D gene (7 bases). V was cut by 6 bases and J by 0 bases, with 17 bases left in between. The germline V gene encodes CDR1 GTSNPN and CDR2 SVGIG (reference sequence). The CDR3 has 16 residues. The CDR3 protein is CACRGGKKANTGELFF. In DNA form, the CDR3 reads TGTGCCTGCCGCGGGGGCAAGAAGGCGAACACCGGGGAGCTGTTTTTT.

V gene TRBV7-2 combines with J gene TRBJ2-1; TRBD2 aligns across 8 bases. The trim removed 5 bases at V and 7 bases at J, leaving 16 bases unmatched. Germline V gene data show CDR1 as SGHTA and CDR2 as FQGNSA. The CDR3 is 17 residues long. CDR3 protein: CASSPSGSGGPRNEQFF. CDR3 sequence (DNA): TGTGCCAGCAGCCCCAGCGGGTCGGGGGGGCCGAGGAATGAGCAGTTCTTC.

V and J are TRBV28 and TRBJ1-1; 7 bases match TRBD1. Germline CDR1 and CDR2: MDHEN and SYDVKM. The CDR3 loop spans 14 amino acids. V lost 7 bases to trimming and J lost 0 bases; unmatched junction nucleotides: 5. CDR3: CASKRGQMNTEAFF. The CDR3 nucleotides read TGTGCCAGCAAAAGGGGACAGATGAACACTGAAGCTTTCTTT.

The rearrangement links TRBV19 to TRBJ1-2; no definite D call. Trimming left V 2 bases short and J 0 bases short, with 13 bases between. Germline CDR1 and CDR2: LNHDA and SQIVND (reference sequence). The CDR3 runs 16 residues. CDR3 DNA sequence: TGTGCCAGTAGTATAAATTTCCGGGCAGCTAACTATGGCTACACCTTC. It yields the protein CASSINFRAANYGYTF. The full variable domain, with the rest looked up from reference TRBV19 and TRBJ1-2, is DGGITQSPKYLFRKEGQNVTLSCEQNLNHDAMYWYRQDPGQGLRLIYYSQIVNDFQKGDIAEGYSVSREKKESFPLTVTSAQKNPTAFYLCASSINFRAANYGYTFGSGTRLTVV.